This TCR beta chain was recorded in a study of T cell responses to AZD1222 COVID-19 vaccine. Only in-frame clones appear in the TCRdb table, and some are missing; sequencing was by immunoSEQ multiplex PCR. The table records about 130,000 clones, 80% to 95% of them present only once. The sample holds one count of this clone. Antigen unknown. General observations from the study: Unmutated regions of variants are reportedly targeted by nearly half of spike-specific TCRs. There were repertoire samples only from the period after the peak T cell response. Across spike, vaccine-associated CD4 TCRs were found, dominant at 160-218 and 743-854. Donor demographics were predominantly white British with a female majority; clonal diversity may be underestimated.

This CDR3 comprises 15 residues. This sequence joins TRBV21-1 and TRBJ1-3; the D segment call TRBD1 is taken from the table without a DNA check. TRBV21-1 represents a pseudogene. Material: peripheral blood, obtained 28 days after the second AZD1222 dose. The receptor's source is an adult who received the AZD1222 COVID-19 vaccine. This CDR3 is CASSRDRSSGNTIYF. CDR3 nucleotide sequence: TGTGCCAGCAGCAGAGACAGGAGCTCTGGAAACACCATATATTTT.